Listed here is a single T cell receptor (beta chain). The antigen it recognizes is unknown. No base quality values were provided; no much bigger clone lies one nucleotide off. Reading the label with the study, this specimen's time point is: about 28 days (+/-7) after the second vaccine dose. AZD1222 recipients with second doses at about 4 weeks or about 12 weeks were pooled, because spike-specific TCR depth and breadth did not differ between schedules. Vaccinee samples came from UK trials COV001 and COV002, including a single-blind randomized controlled phase 2/3 trial of AZD1222 (ChAdOx1 nCoV-19) in healthy adults. For TCRbeta chain sequencing, PBMC samples were collected from trial participants at day 0 and at day 28 after the second dose. The germline V gene specifies SGDLS as CDR1 and YYNGEE as CDR2. Trimming removed 4 bases from V and 3 bases from J, leaving 13 bases between the germline ends. Inclusive of the bounding cysteine and phenylalanine, the CDR3 is 14 residues long. Only the CDR3 portion is preserved as DNA: 42 bases, with reading frame beginning at the first base.

This sample was taken from a study of T cell responses to AZD1222 COVID-19 vaccine (dated by TCRdb to the early 2020s). General notes on the study: A total of about 230 trial participants underwent TCR sequencing, of whom 200 to 220 received two doses of AZD1222 and about 25 received two doses of the MenACWY control vaccine. Enrollment into the trials was organized by age into subgroups of 18-55, 56-69 and 70-plus years, and those subgroups contained roughly 150, 30 and 60 TCR-sequenced participants, respectively.

General conclusions and limits of the study: After two AZD1222 doses, spike-specific TCR breadth and depth were significantly higher than at day 0 and than in MenACWY recipients. The vaccine-associated CD4 TCRs covered the entire spike protein, and the dominant responses fell in regions 160-218 and 743-854. Nearly half of unique spike-specific TCRs reportedly recognized epitopes outside regions mutated in the B.1.351 and B.1.1.7 variants. Participants were mostly white British, with more females than males. The authors suggested clonal diversity may have been underestimated. Only a handful of AZD1222 recipients were SARS-CoV-2 seropositive at baseline, limiting conclusions about previously exposed vaccinees. No day 14 peak-response samples were available, so repertoires were characterized only after the peak T cell response. The 56-69-year group was small, and its depth increase did not reach significance, likely because of low power.

The CDR3 regions of human TCRbeta chains were analyzed by immunosequencing. On the authors' methods: TCRs in the repertoires were compared against a reference library of SARS-CoV-2-specific TCRs that had been generated with the MIRA antigen-specificity platform. Breadth meant the fraction of unique TCRs that were SARS-CoV-2-associated, whereas depth meant the fraction of total T cells that were SARS-CoV-2-associated. Each spike-specific TCR was assigned to its reactive spike region and to a CD4 or CD8 class using the MIRA data. Log10-transformed breadth and depth values were compared by one-way ANOVA with Sidak's multiple comparisons tests. In TCRdb, the immuneACCESS table is reduced to in-frame sequences with V and J assigned. These tables do not hold every clone; where another copy was compared, an unresolved V gene accounts for under half, and the others remain unexplained. V, J and clone size derive from that table, while D and trimming were established from the DNA sequence. Across this sample there are some 130,000 clones, with over 80% seen only once. The top ten clonotypes cover approximately 7% of the sample.

This specimen was peripheral blood, taken 28 days after the second AZD1222 dose. The chain is encoded by TRBV9 joined to TRBJ1-1; TRBD1 is perhaps the D gene, given 6 matching bases. The TCR comes from an adult who received the AZD1222 COVID-19 vaccine. The DNA is TGTGCCAGCAGCCCCAGGGGCAGCTACACTGAAGCTTTCTTT. This is translated as CASSPRGSYTEAFF.